The 18 T cell receptor beta chains listed next were all sequenced from one sample in a study of regulatory T cells in long-lasting Graves disease. Assembly of TCR beta libraries relied on iRepertoire HTBI primers together with Arm-PCR of CDR3 regions. Each CDR3 protein is one row after TCRdb ran MiXCR on the multiplex PCR reads. Of more than 400,000 distinct CDR3 sequences detected, approximately 16% appear once; the ten largest clones hold approximately 12%. Time point in this sample: newly diagnosed GD, antithyroid drugs for less than 3 months. PBMC RNA served as the TCR library source. The data were also submitted as part of a second study, on T cells in Graves' hyperthyroidism and ophthalmopathy.

The sequencing here drew on peripheral blood mononuclear cells (PBMCs), taken at new diagnosis, from a patient treated with antithyroid drugs. The receptors originated from a woman aged 25-40 years with Graves disease.

The sample holds many counts of this clonotype. This chain uses TRBV7-9 with TRBJ2-3; D is undetermined. The V end lost 6 bases, the J end lost 7 bases, and 20 bases lay between the germline ends. The CDR3 has 15 residues. Germline CDR1 and CDR2: SEHNR and FQNEAQ (reference sequence). Here the CDR3 DNA reads TGTGCCAGCAGTAAGACTTATTCAGTTGGGAATACGCAGTATTTT. This gives the protein CASSKTYSVGNTQYF.

This clonotype occurred a few times. This sequence joins TRBV29-1 and TRBJ2-7; 8 bases fit TRBD2. V trimming: 3 bases; J trimming: 2 bases; junction bases outside the gene matches: 6. The germline V gene encodes CDR1 SQVTM and CDR2 ANQGSEA. This CDR3 has 14 residues. The CDR3 reads CSVEGSGITYEQYF. CDR3 sequence (DNA): TGCAGCGTTGAGGGTAGCGGGATCACCTACGAGCAGTACTTC.

J is TRBJ2-3 and V is TRBV20-1; no definite D call. Trimming took off 1 base at V and 7 bases at J, with 21 bases between the two ends. The CDR3 spans 16 residues. From germline, CDR1 is DFQATT and CDR2 SNEGSKA (reference sequence). This chain's CDR3 is CSARGPGPSPEHTQYF. The CDR3 nucleotides read TGCAGTGCTAGAGGCCCCGGACCCTCCCCTGAACATACGCAGTATTTT.

This clonotype has a count of ten or more. The V call is TRBV7-3, the J call TRBJ2-1; 7 nucleotides line up with TRBD1. V lost 4 bases and J lost 5; bases outside the gene matches: 5. The germline V gene has CDR1 SGHTA and CDR2 FQGTGA. This CDR3 contains 14 residues. CDR3 coding DNA: TGTGCCAGCAGCTGGAAGGGACAGCACAATGAGCAGTTCTTC. Its protein is CASSWKGQHNEQFF.

This clonotype was recorded at least ten times. The rearrangement joins TRBV11-2 to TRBJ2-4, with 10 bases that match TRBD2. This CDR3 is 16 amino acids long. Unmatched junction bases numbered 6, after V lost 6 bases and J lost 1 base. The germline V gene has CDR1 SGHAT and CDR2 FQNNGV. As DNA, the CDR3 is TGTGCCAGCAGAGCGGGAGGGCCTCGGGCCAAAAACATTCAGTACTTC. Translating it yields CASRAGGPRAKNIQYF.

The genes are TRBV18 and TRBJ2-3, with 7 bases lining up with TRBD1. CDR1 is KGHSH, CDR2 LQKENI, per germline. This CDR3 region has 14 residues. J lost 4 bases, V lost 3 bases, and 4 bases had no gene match. In DNA, the CDR3 is TGTGCCAGCTCACCCTACAGGGGCTCAGATACGCAGTATTTT. It codes for CASSPYRGSDTQYF.

The chain couples TRBV19 to TRBJ2-1; D remains ambiguous. The CDR3 loop spans 15 amino acids. In germline, CDR1 is LNHDA, CDR2 SQIVND (reference sequence). Trimming took off 6 bases at V and 0 bases at J, with 12 bases between the two ends. DNA of the CDR3: TGTGCCAGTAGGACCCGGCTTAGCTCCTACAATGAGCAGTTCTTC. It yields the protein CASRTRLSSYNEQFF.

This clonotype was seen more than once but under ten times. The V gene is TRBV19, the J gene TRBJ2-1, with 9 bases that match TRBD2. The length of the CDR3 is 15 residues. CDR1 is LNHDA, CDR2 SQIVND, per germline (reference sequence). The V gene end was trimmed by 6 bases and the J gene end by 5 bases; junction bases not matched to a gene: 8. The CDR3 here is CASSTLTSGHNEQFF. CDR3 coding DNA: TGTGCCAGTAGCACGCTGACTAGCGGTCACAATGAGCAGTTCTTC.

This clonotype was detected ten times or more. V usage is TRBV6-1 and J usage is TRBJ1-1; no clear D. Trimming pared 6 bases from V and 10 bases from J, leaving 15 bases between. Germline values: CDR1 MNHNS, CDR2 SASEGT. The length of the CDR3 is 12 residues. The CDR3 loop reads CASSDSDVGAFF. In DNA, the CDR3 is TGTGCCAGCAGCGACTCGGACGTGGGAGCTTTCTTT.

The chain has TRBV9 and TRBJ2-2; D may be TRBD1 (7 bases). The CDR3 length is 15 residues. Germline CDR1 and CDR2: SGDLS and YYNGEE. V lost 0 bases and J 5 bases, leaving 11 bases between the germline ends. Here the CDR3 DNA reads TGTGCCAGCAGCGTAGCACAGGGGAGGACCGGGGAGCTGTTTTTT. It encodes CASSVAQGRTGELFF.

This clonotype was seen many times. The chain employs TRBV6-5 and TRBJ2-3, with D perhaps given as TRBD1 or TRBD2 (6 bases each). Trimming shortened V by 4 bases and J by 0 bases, and 14 bases separated the two germline ends. This CDR3 comprises 16 residues. The germline V gene encodes CDR1 MNHEY and CDR2 SVGAGI. The CDR3 coding sequence is TGTGCCAGCAGTTGGAAAGGGGGGCTTAGCACAGATACGCAGTATTTT. Translated, it gives CASSWKGGLSTDTQYF.

This clonotype was counted ten times or more. V and J are TRBV12-3 or TRBV12-4 and TRBJ2-2, with D possibly being TRBD1 (5 bases). V lost 2 bases and J 1 base, leaving 14 bases between the germline ends. This CDR3 region has 17 residues. The CDR3 is CASSLNPGKMNTGELFF. CDR3 sequence (DNA): TGTGCCAGCAGTTTAAATCCAGGGAAGATGAACACCGGGGAGCTGTTTTTT.

V and J are TRBV7-9 and TRBJ1-3, with D possibly matching TRBD1 (5 bases). V lost 3 bases, J lost 3 bases, and 9 bases lay in between. Germline V gene sequence: CDR1 SEHNR, CDR2 FQNEAQ (reference sequence). CDR3 length equals 14 residues. The CDR3 protein is CASSLGVLGNTIYF. The CDR3 nucleotides are TGTGCCAGCAGCTTGGGGGTGCTTGGAAACACCATATATTTT.

About this clonotype itself: The junction departs from germline at one end; a sequencing error may be responsible. The chain recombines TRBV7-2 with TRBJ2-1; perhaps TRBD2 as D (6 bases). Germline assignment: CDR1 SGHTA and CDR2 FQGNSA. The CDR3 is 16 amino acids. The CDR3 nucleotides read TGTGCCAGCAACTTAGTAGCGGCACTTACCTACAATGAGCAGTTCTTC. Translating gives CASNLVAALTYNEQFF.

Only a few counts were recorded for this clonotype. The CDR3 loop reads CASSSLAGDYEQYF. Here the CDR3 DNA reads TGTGCCAGCAGCTCTTTAGCGGGGGACTACGAGCAGTACTTC. The chain couples TRBV6-2 or TRBV6-3 to TRBJ2-7; 9 bases match TRBD2. The J segment lost 3 bases and the V segment lost 6 bases, leaving 6 bases of the junction unmatched. This CDR3 spans 14 amino acids. Germline V gene data show CDR1 as MNHEY and CDR2 as SVGEGT.

This chain connects TRBV10-3 to TRBJ1-6, with D tentatively TRBD1 (5 bases). Germline V gene sequence: CDR1 ENHRY, CDR2 SYGVKD. The CDR3 spans 17 residues. The V end was cut by 0 bases, the J end by 0 bases, with 9 bases between. The CDR3 DNA is TGTGCCATCAGTGAGTCGGAGGGGAGCTCCTATAATTCACCCCTCCACTTT. Residues: CAISESEGSSYNSPLHF.

Regarding this clonotype: This sequence may be a read error, since a much larger clone differs from it by one base. The chain has TRBV18 and TRBJ2-2, with D possibly being TRBD2 (5 bases). This CDR3 comprises 16 residues. Germline V CDR1 and CDR2: KGHSH, LQKENI. The CDR3 sequence: CASSTRLTDATGERFF. The CDR3 DNA follows: TGTGCCAGCTCCACACGACTAACTGACGCCACCGGGGAGCGGTTTTTT.

This clonotype was picked up many times. V is TRBV19 and J is TRBJ2-1; 9 nucleotides match TRBD2. Germline CDR1 and CDR2: LNHDA and SQIVND (reference sequence). The CDR3 covers 16 residues. J was trimmed by 5 bases and V by 5 bases; bases with no gene match: 10. The CDR3 DNA is TGTGCCAGTAGTTACTTTAGCGGGAGAGCGAACAATGAGCAGTTCTTC. It codes for CASSYFSGRANNEQFF. Variable domain in full (rest from reference TRBV19 and TRBJ2-1): DGGITQSPKYLFRKEGQNVTLSCEQNLNHDAMYWYRQDPGQGLRLIYYSQIVNDFQKGDIAEGYSVSREKKESFPLTVTSAQKNPTAFYLCASSYFSGRANNEQFFGPGTRLTVL.